This TCR beta chain was identified in a study of blood T cell repertoires in COVID-19. About the research overall: Acute and convalescent COVID-19 samples came from the United States, Italy and Spain. PBMCs, B-cell-depleted T cells, or T cells provided the cDNA or gDNA that made up the material.

This CDR3 is 15 amino acids long. The germline V gene has CDR1 MNHNY and CDR2 SVGAGI (reference sequence). V was pared by 5 bases and J by 4 bases, with 15 bases between. Original processing methods: Reference gene primers were amplified, and this amplification served to estimate nucleated cell counts. Profiling relied on immunoSEQ multiplex PCR, and the TCRdb table lists in-frame clones only, not all of them. That table gives V, J and clone size, and the DNA gave D and trimming. There are approximately 220,000 clones in the sample; roughly four fifths occur only once, and about 2.4% lies in the top ten.

Material: peripheral blood. The clonotype comes from a woman aged 60 to 75 with acute or convalescent COVID-19. This chain uses TRBV6-6 with TRBJ1-5; tentatively, D is TRBD1 (6 bases). Here the CDR3 reads CASSTDRQENQPQHF. The DNA for the CDR3 is TGTGCCAGCAGTACGGACAGACAAGAGAATCAGCCCCAGCATTTT.